This T cell receptor beta chain came from a study of OX40 agonist ivuxolimab in advanced cancers. Overall study: In this trial design, patients received ivuxolimab intravenously at 0.01 to 10 mg/kg every 2 weeks. Patients with hepatocellular carcinoma, melanoma, renal cell or head and neck cancer made up the dose-escalation patients.

Germline values: CDR1 SGHTS, CDR2 YDEGEE. V was shortened by 6 bases and J by 0 bases, with 10 bases between the two germline ends. The CDR3 is made up of 15 amino acids. Clones were read by immunoSEQ multiplex PCR, and TCRdb kept only the in-frame ones, dropping some. Of under 110,000 clones in the sample, 75% to 95% were seen once. The V and J genes are TRBV5-8 and TRBJ2-6, with a tentative D call TRBD2 (5 bases). This receptor was identified in an adult with an advanced solid tumor such as melanoma, head and neck, liver or kidney cancer. The sample consisted of CD4+ or CD8+ T cells sorted from blood, taken in a trial of the OX40 agonist ivuxolimab. The CDR3 DNA reads TGTGCCAGCATATCGGGAAACTCTGGGGCCAACGTCCTGACTTTC. Its protein is CASISGNSGANVLTF.